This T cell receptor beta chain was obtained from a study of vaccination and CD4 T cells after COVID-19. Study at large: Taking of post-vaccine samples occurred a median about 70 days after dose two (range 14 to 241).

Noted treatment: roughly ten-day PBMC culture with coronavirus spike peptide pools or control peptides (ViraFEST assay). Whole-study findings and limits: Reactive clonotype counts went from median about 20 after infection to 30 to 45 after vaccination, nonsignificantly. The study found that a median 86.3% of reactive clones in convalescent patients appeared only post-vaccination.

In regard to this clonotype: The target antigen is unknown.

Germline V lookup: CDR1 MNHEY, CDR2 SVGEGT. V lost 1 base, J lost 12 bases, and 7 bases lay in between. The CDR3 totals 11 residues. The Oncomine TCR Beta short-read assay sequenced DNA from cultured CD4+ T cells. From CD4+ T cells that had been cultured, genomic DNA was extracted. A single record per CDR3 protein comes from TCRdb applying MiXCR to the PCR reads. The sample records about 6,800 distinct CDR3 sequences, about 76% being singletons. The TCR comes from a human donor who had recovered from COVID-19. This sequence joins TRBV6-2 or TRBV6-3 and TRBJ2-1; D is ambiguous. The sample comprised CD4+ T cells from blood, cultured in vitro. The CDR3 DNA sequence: TGTGCCAGCAGTTACTTGTTTTCGCAGTTCTTC. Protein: CASSYLFSQFF.